Below, 25 T cell receptor beta chains from the same sample are listed, as sequenced in a study of shared clonotypes between healthy human individuals. Cells designated naive CD8 were CD45RO-negative and were positively selected for CCR7, with terminally differentiated effector memory CD45RA+ cells excluded. Repertoires were generated with immunoSEQ multiplex PCR, while TCRdb's copy carries only in-frame clones and drops some. Here the sample spans roughly 2,000,000 clones, about 94% being singletons. Sequenced material: naive CD8+ T cells from PBMCs. Receptor source: a man between 18 and 35 years old in good health. Some clones in this sample may be carry-over from other donors' samples.

The chain employs TRBV4-2 and TRBJ2-2; D possibly corresponds to TRBD1 (5 bases). The germline V and J ends were trimmed by 1 base and 7 bases, with 10 bases remaining between them. Germline V CDR1 and CDR2: LGHNA, YNFKEQ. The CDR3 is 14 residues long. The CDR3 here is CASSQGQGIGELFF. The CDR3 coding sequence is TGTGCCAGCAGCCAAGGTCAGGGTATCGGGGAGCTGTTTTTT.

The chain carries TRBV6-5 and TRBJ1-5, with TRBD1 matching over 8 bases. Trimming removed 5 bases from V and 4 bases from J; junction bases left unmatched: 7. This CDR3 has 15 amino acids. Germline V gene data show CDR1 as MNHEY and CDR2 as SVGAGI. The DNA for the CDR3 is TGTGCCAGCAGTGTTTCCAGGGGGCGTAATCAGCCCCAGCATTTT. The encoded protein is CASSVSRGRNQPQHF.

CDR3 sequence: CATRDFSYNEQFF. CDR3 nucleotides: TGTGCCACCAGGGACTTCTCCTACAATGAGCAGTTCTTC. The chain uses TRBV19 and TRBJ2-1, with D possibly being TRBD2 (6 bases). The germline V gene has CDR1 LNHDA and CDR2 SQIVND (reference sequence). V gave up 10 bases and J gave up 0 bases, with 10 bases separating them. CDR3 size: 13 residues.

The V call is TRBV7-8, the J call TRBJ2-6; D not resolved. Deletions cut 2 bases from V and 0 bases from J, with 8 bases between. Germline CDR1 is SGHVS and CDR2 is FQNEAQ. CDR3 length: 16 amino acids. The CDR3 nucleotides are TGTGCCAGCAGCTTACTGCGGAGCTCTGGGGCCAACGTCCTGACTTTC. Its translation: CASSLLRSSGANVLTF.

Worth noting for this clone: The same CDR3 can be traced to other DNA sequences in this sample. The chain carries TRBV5-1 and TRBJ2-1; D tentatively reads TRBD1 or TRBD2 (6 bases each). Germline CDR1 is SGHRS and CDR2 is YFSETQ. Deletions cut 0 bases from V and 2 bases from J, with 9 bases between. CDR3 length: 15 amino acids. The CDR3 DNA is TGCGCCAGCAGCTTGGCGGAGGGGGCCTACAATGAGCAGTTCTTC. The encoded protein is CASSLAEGAYNEQFF.

The chain recombines TRBV27 with TRBJ2-4, with a tentative D call TRBD2 (6 bases). Germline CDR1 and CDR2: MNHEY and SMNVEV (reference sequence). Trimming cost V 5 bases and J 7 bases, with 27 bases left between them. This CDR3 contains 18 residues. The CDR3 protein is CASSPANRDGSLRNIQYF. The DNA of the CDR3 is TGTGCCAGCAGTCCCGCCAACCGGGACGGGAGTCTCAGGAACATTCAGTACTTC.

This sequence joins TRBV27 and TRBJ2-5, with D perhaps TRBD1 (7 bases). The CDR3 is made up of 14 amino acids. Trimming stripped 6 bases from V and 4 bases from J, with 15 bases between. The V gene's germline CDR1 is MNHEY and CDR2 SMNVEV (reference sequence). CDR3 residues: CASRARGTVETQYF. CDR3 nucleotide sequence: TGTGCCAGCAGAGCCCGCGGGACAGTAGAGACCCAGTACTTC.

This chain links TRBV7-9 with TRBJ2-3, with TRBD2 matching 9 bases. The CDR3 sequence is 16 residues long. With V trimmed by 5 bases and J by 4 bases, 10 bases remained unmatched. The germline V gene has CDR1 SEHNR and CDR2 FQNEAQ (reference sequence). The DNA of the CDR3 is TGTGCCAGCAGCCCAGAAGGACTAGCGTTGCCAGATACGCAGTATTTT. It yields the protein CASSPEGLALPDTQYF.

This chain uses TRBV27 with TRBJ2-2; 11 bases are a match to TRBD1. Germline lookup yields CDR1 MNHEY and CDR2 SMNVEV (reference sequence). The V segment lost 6 bases and the J segment 4 bases; nucleotides outside the gene matches: 4. The CDR3 runs to 15 residues. The CDR3 DNA is TGTGCCAGCAGGGACAGGGGGCGTCTCACCGGGGAGCTGTTTTTT. This translates into CASRDRGRLTGELFF.

DNA for the CDR3: TGTGCCAGCAGTGAATGGGGGACAGGGCCCGACGAGCAGTACTTC. Translating gives CASSEWGTGPDEQYF. This chain uses TRBV25-1 with TRBJ2-7, with 9 nucleotides matching TRBD1. The J segment lost 5 bases and the V segment lost 1 base, leaving 6 bases of the junction unmatched. Germline-derived CDR1 and CDR2 are MGHDK and SYGVNS. The CDR3 runs 15 residues.

This clone was detected only a few times. The chain joins TRBV10-3 to TRBJ1-2; 7 nucleotides align to TRBD1. Germline lookup yields CDR1 ENHRY and CDR2 SYGVKD. V shed 2 bases and J 4 bases; nucleotides not matched to a gene: 7. This CDR3 region has 15 residues. CDR3: CAISETRDSFYGYTF. The CDR3 DNA sequence: TGTGCCATCAGTGAGACCCGGGACAGCTTCTATGGCTACACCTTC.

Worth noting for this clone: This specimen includes other DNA sequences encoding the same CDR3. The chain employs TRBV7-9 and TRBJ2-7; 8 positions agree with TRBD2. The germline V gene has CDR1 SEHNR and CDR2 FQNEAQ (reference sequence). J lost 3 bases, V lost 6 bases, and 7 bases had no gene match. This CDR3 region has 14 residues. Here the CDR3 reads CASSRTSGSYEQYF. For the CDR3, the DNA is TGTGCCAGCAGTAGAACTAGCGGAAGCTACGAGCAGTACTTC.

The rearrangement links TRBV7-9 to TRBJ2-7; D is possibly TRBD2 (6 bases). V was pared by 1 base and J by 5 bases, with 12 bases between. Germline V gene sequence: CDR1 SEHNR, CDR2 FQNEAQ (reference sequence). CDR3 length: 14 residues. CDR3 DNA: TGTGCCAGCAGCTTAGTAGTCGGCGGGAACGAGCAGTACTTC. Residues: CASSLVVGGNEQYF.

This sequence joins TRBV10-3 and TRBJ2-3; 12 nucleotides match TRBD2. The V segment lost 10 bases and the J segment 5 bases; nucleotides outside the gene matches: 7. Per the germline V gene, CDR1 is ENHRY and CDR2 is SYGVKD. The CDR3 loop spans 14 amino acids. For the CDR3, the DNA is TGTGCCACCTGGCCGGGACTAGCGGGAGATACGCAGTATTTT. Translating it yields CATWPGLAGDTQYF.

The rearrangement uses TRBV18 and TRBJ1-1; 7 nucleotides align to TRBD1. Per the germline V gene, CDR1 is KGHSH and CDR2 is LQKENI. The trim removed 2 bases at V and 6 bases at J, leaving 15 bases unmatched. CDR3 length equals 17 residues. CDR3 nucleotides: TGTGCCAGCTCACCAGGCGGCAGGGGGACCCCATGGGCTGAAGCTTTCTTT. It yields the protein CASSPGGRGTPWAEAFF.

Regarding this clone: A much larger clone differs by one base, so this may be a read error. V is TRBV7-8 and J is TRBJ2-7; a possible D gene is TRBD1 (6 bases). The V gene's germline CDR1 is SGHVS and CDR2 FQNEAQ. V was cut by 4 bases and J by 0 bases, with 7 bases left in between. The CDR3 has 13 amino acids. The CDR3 nucleotides are TGTGCCAGCAGCTCGGACAGCTCCTACGAGCAGTACTTC. The encoded protein is CASSSDSSYEQYF.

The rearrangement joins TRBV6-1 to TRBJ1-2, with D possibly matching TRBD1 (6 bases). The germline V and J ends were trimmed by 0 bases and 4 bases, with 12 bases remaining between them. This CDR3 has 15 residues. The germline gives CDR1 MNHNS, CDR2 SASEGT. The CDR3 region has the DNA TGTGCCAGCAGTGAAGCACAGGGCGCCGGCTATGGCTACACCTTC. It encodes CASSEAQGAGYGYTF.

The rearrangement joins TRBV15 to TRBJ1-1; D is undetermined. CDR1 and CDR2 (germline): LNHNV, YYDKDF (reference sequence). Trimming left V 0 bases short and J 1 base short, with 12 bases between. The CDR3 contains 16 residues. The CDR3 protein is CATSRDPAVRNTEAFF. In nucleotides, the CDR3 is TGTGCCACCAGCAGAGACCCGGCGGTGAGGAACACTGAAGCTTTCTTT.

The chain has TRBV7-8 and TRBJ2-3; 11 nucleotides align to TRBD2. Germline CDR1 reads SGHVS; CDR2 reads FQNEAQ. V gave up 0 bases and J gave up 6 bases; unmatched junction bases: 5. CDR3 length equals 16 residues. CDR3 protein: CASSLAPSGRPDTQYF. The CDR3 nucleotides read TGTGCCAGCAGCTTAGCGCCTAGCGGGAGGCCGGATACGCAGTATTTT.

This chain links TRBV27 with TRBJ2-1, with 11 positions matching TRBD2. The CDR3 spans 17 residues. CDR1 and CDR2 from the germline V gene are MNHEY and SMNVEV (reference sequence). Trimming took 1 base from V and 8 from J; bases not matched to a gene: 10. CDR3: CASSLYGTSGSMHEQFF. For the CDR3, the DNA is TGTGCCAGCAGTTTATACGGTACTAGCGGGAGCATGCATGAGCAGTTCTTC.

This clone was seen a few times. The chain joins TRBV7-9 to TRBJ2-3; 10 bases fit TRBD2. J was trimmed by 0 bases and V by 1 base; bases with no gene match: 1. The CDR3 is 16 residues long. Germline V gives CDR1 SEHNR, CDR2 FQNEAQ (reference sequence). The CDR3, as DNA: TGTGCCAGCAGCTTAGGGGGACTAGCGAGCACAGATACGCAGTATTTT. This encodes CASSLGGLASTDTQYF.

The V call is TRBV7-9, the J call TRBJ2-7, with a tentative D call TRBD1 (6 bases). V lost 4 bases, J lost 5 bases, and 15 bases lay in between. Germline CDR1 and CDR2: SEHNR and FQNEAQ (reference sequence). There are 14 residues in the CDR3. CDR3 residues: CASSYDGRGHEQYF. The CDR3 coding sequence is TGTGCCAGCAGCTACGACGGCAGGGGACACGAGCAGTACTTC.

The chain is built from TRBV27 and TRBJ1-2; D is unresolved. CDR3 length: 12 residues. The germline gives CDR1 MNHEY, CDR2 SMNVEV (reference sequence). The V and J ends lost 4 bases and 8 bases respectively, with 11 bases between them. This CDR3 is CASSSMASGYTF. CDR3 coding DNA: TGTGCCAGCAGTTCCATGGCCTCCGGCTACACCTTC.

In this sample, this clone turned up once. V and J are TRBV4-1 and TRBJ2-1; D perhaps matches TRBD1 (6 bases). V was pared by 4 bases and J by 0 bases, with 13 bases between. The CDR3 is 16 residues long. The germline gives CDR1 MGHRA, CDR2 YSYEKL. CDR3: CASSPGGRGSYNEQFF. The CDR3 nucleotides read TGCGCCAGCAGCCCTGGGGGCAGGGGCTCCTACAATGAGCAGTTCTTC.

This clone appeared a single time. This rearrangement joins TRBV5-6 to TRBJ1-2; possibly TRBD1 for D (6 bases). Germline loops: CDR1 SGHDT, CDR2 YYEEEE. The CDR3 covers 13 residues. The V end was cut by 3 bases, the J end by 8 bases, with 14 bases between. The CDR3 spells CASSWGPGTGYTF. CDR3 DNA: TGTGCCAGCAGCTGGGGGCCAGGGACGGGCTACACCTTC.